The sequence of this TCR beta chain was determined in a study of vaccination and CD4 T cells after COVID-19. Study-wide context: Convalescents were six males and four females, two of them Hispanic. Overlapping spike peptides served as the stimulus for the cells. These peptides came from SARS-CoV-2 and from the common cold coronaviruses HCoV-NL63, HCoV-OC43 and HCoV-229E.

Treatment here: approximately nine-day PBMC culture with coronavirus spike peptide pools or control peptides (ViraFEST assay). This clonotype was detected only a few times. Its specificity is not known. The Oncomine TCR Beta short-read assay was applied to DNA of cultured CD4+ T cells. TCRdb processed the PCR reads anew with MiXCR; each CDR3 protein has one entry. In the table there are some 13,000 distinct CDR3 sequences, under 40% of which are singletons. General study points: Convalescent patient numbers were relatively low, with no early post-infection timepoints.

Germline-derived CDR1 and CDR2 are DFQATT and SNEGSKA (reference sequence). With V trimmed by 6 bases and J by 4 bases, 11 bases remained unmatched. The CDR3 is 14 amino acids. This receptor was taken from a human donor who had recovered from COVID-19. V is TRBV20-1 and J is TRBJ1-2; 7 bases fit TRBD1. The input for sequencing was CD4+ T cells from blood, cultured in vitro, taken after SARS-CoV-2 vaccination. The CDR3 sequence: CSAGRGRGSYGYTF. CDR3 DNA: TGCAGTGCGGGCCGTGGCAGGGGGTCCTATGGCTACACCTTC.